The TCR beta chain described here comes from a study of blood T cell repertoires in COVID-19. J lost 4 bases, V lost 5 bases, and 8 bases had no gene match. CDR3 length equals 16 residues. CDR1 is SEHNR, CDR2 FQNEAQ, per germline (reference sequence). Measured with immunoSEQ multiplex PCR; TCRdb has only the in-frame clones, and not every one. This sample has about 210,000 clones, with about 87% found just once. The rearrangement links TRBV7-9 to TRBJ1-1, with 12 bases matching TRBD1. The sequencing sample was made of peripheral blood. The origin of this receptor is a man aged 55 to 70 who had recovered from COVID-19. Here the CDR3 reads CASSRGQGAGSTEAFF. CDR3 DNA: TGTGCCAGCAGCCGGGGACAGGGGGCTGGTTCCACTGAAGCTTTCTTT.